Listed below are T cell receptor beta chains from one sample, sequenced in a study of OX40 agonist ivuxolimab in advanced cancers. The protocol was immunoSEQ multiplex PCR, while the TCRdb copy is restricted to in-frame clones and leaves out a portion. The sample holds more than 35,000 clones, about 80% seen once. The sample was CD4+ or CD8+ T cells sorted from blood, taken in a trial of the OX40 agonist ivuxolimab. The receptors stem from an adult with an advanced solid tumor such as melanoma, head and neck, liver or kidney cancer. CDR3s include the opening cysteine and the closing phenylalanine or tryptophan. The D gene is left open where the match is weak. Where a row states a size, it is once, few, many or the class of an expanded clone; other rows omit it.

j_gene	v_gene	abundance	d_gene	CDR3aa	CDR3nt
TRBJ2-7	TRBV6-5	.	.	CASSSKWARGSYEQYF	TGTGCCAGCAGTTCGAAGTGGGCCAGGGGATCCTACGAGCAGTACTTC
TRBJ2-2	TRBV6-4	.	.	CASSAMKDTGELFF	TGTGCCAGCAGTGCGATGAAAGACACCGGGGAGCTGTTTTTT
TRBJ2-4	TRBV28	.	.	CASSALSVPKNIQYF	TGTGCCAGCAGTGCCCTCTCAGTACCCAAAAACATTCAGTACTTC
TRBJ2-1	TRBV18	.	.	CASSPSGGQSYNEQFF	TGTGCCAGCTCACCCTCCGGGGGGCAGTCCTACAATGAGCAGTTCTTC
TRBJ2-1	TRBV23-1	.	.	CASSHLPRGWNNEQFF	TGCGCCAGCAGTCATCTTCCCCGGGGCTGGAACAATGAGCAGTTCTTC
TRBJ1-1	TRBV6-5	.	.	CASSLTANTEAFF	TGTGCCAGCAGTTTAACAGCAAACACTGAAGCTTTCTTT
TRBJ2-2	TRBV6-6	.	TRBD1	CASNPTDRAGELFF	TGTGCCAGTAACCCCACGGACAGGGCGGGGGAGCTGTTTTTT
TRBJ1-6	TRBV6-1	.	.	CASSDGRALSSPLHF	TGTGCCAGCAGTGACGGGAGGGCGTTGTCTTCACCCCTCCACTTT
TRBJ2-2	TRBV27	.	.	CASISLGGNTGELFF	TGTGCCAGCATCTCCCTCGGGGGAAACACCGGGGAGCTGTTTTTT
TRBJ2-3	TRBV11-3	.	TRBD1	CASSLSSTGTGDKYF	TGTGCCAGCAGTTTAAGCTCTACCGGGACAGGGGATAAGTATTTT
TRBJ2-7	TRBV19	.	.	CASSSAGRTYEQYF	TGTGCCAGCAGCTCTGCGGGACGGACCTACGAGCAGTACTTC
TRBJ2-3	TRBV18	.	.	CASSPAGKDTQYF	TGTGCCAGCTCACCAGCAGGGAAAGATACGCAGTATTTT
TRBJ2-1	TRBV9	.	.	CASSVAISERSYNEQFF	TGTGCCAGCAGCGTAGCAATTAGCGAGCGCTCCTACAATGAGCAGTTCTTC
TRBJ2-5	TRBV7-9	few	TRBD1	CASSWTGETQYF	TGTGCCAGCAGCTGGACAGGGGAGACCCAGTACTTC
TRBJ2-5	TRBV7-6	.	.	CASSLRWADSTEETQYF	TGTGCCAGCAGCTTAAGGTGGGCAGATTCTACGGAAGAGACCCAGTACTTC
TRBJ2-3	TRBV30	few	TRBD2	CAWTSGFDTQYF	TGTGCCTGGACTAGCGGGTTTGATACGCAGTATTTT
TRBJ2-7	TRBV5-1	.	TRBD1	CASSARTGDVYEQYF	TGCGCCAGCAGCGCGAGGACAGGGGACGTTTACGAGCAGTACTTC
TRBJ2-1	TRBV30	few	TRBD2	CAWRRGGAEQFF	TGTGCCTGGAGACGCGGGGGTGCTGAGCAGTTCTTC
TRBJ2-7	TRBV5-1	few	.	CASRPTTGFYEQYF	TGCGCCAGCAGACCTACTACAGGATTCTACGAGCAGTACTTC
TRBJ2-1	TRBV6-1	.	.	CASSEWATSWDEQFF	TGTGCCAGCAGTGAATGGGCTACCTCCTGGGATGAGCAGTTCTTC
TRBJ2-1	TRBV19	.	.	CASTPDSVNSYNEQFF	TGTGCCAGTACCCCGGATAGCGTCAACTCCTACAATGAGCAGTTCTTC
TRBJ2-7	TRBV19	.	TRBD1	CASSLTGGGRYEQYF	TGTGCCAGTAGTCTGACAGGGGGCGGGCGGTACGAGCAGTACTTC
TRBJ1-2	TRBV9	.	.	CASSVEQGAYGYTF	TGTGCCAGCAGCGTAGAACAGGGAGCGTATGGCTACACCTTC
TRBJ2-7	TRBV6-1	.	.	CASALGWESYEQYF	TGTGCCTCTGCTTTAGGCTGGGAATCCTACGAGCAGTACTTC